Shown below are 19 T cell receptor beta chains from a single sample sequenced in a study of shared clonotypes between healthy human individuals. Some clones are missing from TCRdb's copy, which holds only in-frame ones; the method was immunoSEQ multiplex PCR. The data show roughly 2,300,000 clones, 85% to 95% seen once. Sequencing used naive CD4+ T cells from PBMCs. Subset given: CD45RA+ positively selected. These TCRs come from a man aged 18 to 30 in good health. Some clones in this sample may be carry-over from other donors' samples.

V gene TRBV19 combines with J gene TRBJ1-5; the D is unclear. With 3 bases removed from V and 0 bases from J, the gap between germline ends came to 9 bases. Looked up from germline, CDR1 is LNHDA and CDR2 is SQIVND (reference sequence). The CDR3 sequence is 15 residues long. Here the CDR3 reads CASSMARYSNQPQHF. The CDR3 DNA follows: TGTGCCAGTAGTATGGCGAGGTATAGCAATCAGCCCCAGCATTTT. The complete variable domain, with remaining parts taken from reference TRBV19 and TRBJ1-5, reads DGGITQSPKYLFRKEGQNVTLSCEQNLNHDAMYWYRQDPGQGLRLIYYSQIVNDFQKGDIAEGYSVSREKKESFPLTVTSAQKNPTAFYLCASSMARYSNQPQHFGDGTRLSIL.

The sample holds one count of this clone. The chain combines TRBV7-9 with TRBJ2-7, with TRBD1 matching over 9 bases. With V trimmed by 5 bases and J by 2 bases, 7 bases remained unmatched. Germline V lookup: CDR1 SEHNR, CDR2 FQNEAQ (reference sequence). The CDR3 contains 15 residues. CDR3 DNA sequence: TGTGCCAGCAGCCGACCCGGGACAGGGCCCTACGAGCAGTACTTC. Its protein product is CASSRPGTGPYEQYF.

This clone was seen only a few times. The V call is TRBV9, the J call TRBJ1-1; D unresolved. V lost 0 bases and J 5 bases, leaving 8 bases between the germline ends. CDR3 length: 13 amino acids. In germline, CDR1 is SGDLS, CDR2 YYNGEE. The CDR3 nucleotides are TGTGCCAGCAGCGTAGGCGTTTTGACTGAAGCTTTCTTT. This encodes CASSVGVLTEAFF.

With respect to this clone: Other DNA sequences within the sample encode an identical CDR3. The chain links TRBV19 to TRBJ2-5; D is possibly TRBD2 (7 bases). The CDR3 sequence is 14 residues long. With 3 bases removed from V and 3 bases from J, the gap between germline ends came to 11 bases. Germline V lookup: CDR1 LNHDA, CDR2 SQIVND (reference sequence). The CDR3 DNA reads TGTGCCAGTAGTATTCGGGGGGCGGAAGAGACCCAGTACTTC. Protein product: CASSIRGAEETQYF. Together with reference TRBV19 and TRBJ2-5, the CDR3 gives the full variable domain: DGGITQSPKYLFRKEGQNVTLSCEQNLNHDAMYWYRQDPGQGLRLIYYSQIVNDFQKGDIAEGYSVSREKKESFPLTVTSAQKNPTAFYLCASSIRGAEETQYFGPGTRLLVL.

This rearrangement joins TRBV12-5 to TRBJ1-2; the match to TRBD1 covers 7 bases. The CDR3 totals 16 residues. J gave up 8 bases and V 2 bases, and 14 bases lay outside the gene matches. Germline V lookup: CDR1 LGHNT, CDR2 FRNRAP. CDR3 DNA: TGTGCTAGTGGTTTGATACCCGAGCAAGTGGGACAGGGCTACACCTTC. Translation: CASGLIPEQVGQGYTF. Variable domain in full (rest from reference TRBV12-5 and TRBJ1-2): DARVTQTPRHKVTEMGQEVTMRCQPILGHNTVFWYRQTMMQGLELLAYFRNRAPLDDSGMPKDRFSAEMPDATLATLKIQPSEPRDSAVYFCASGLIPEQVGQGYTFGSGTRLTVV.

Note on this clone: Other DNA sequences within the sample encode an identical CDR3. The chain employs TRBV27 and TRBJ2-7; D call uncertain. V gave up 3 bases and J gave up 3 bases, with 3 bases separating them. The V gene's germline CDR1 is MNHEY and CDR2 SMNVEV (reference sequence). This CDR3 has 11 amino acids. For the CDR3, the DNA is TGTGCCAGCAGTTTCAGCTACGAGCAGTACTTC. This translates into CASSFSYEQYF.

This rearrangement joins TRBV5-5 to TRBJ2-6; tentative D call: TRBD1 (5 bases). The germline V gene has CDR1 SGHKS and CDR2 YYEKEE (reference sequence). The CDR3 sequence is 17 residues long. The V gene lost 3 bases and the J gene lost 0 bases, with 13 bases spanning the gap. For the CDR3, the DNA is TGTGCCAGCAGCTACGGCAGGGCCAACTCTGGGGCCAACGTCCTGACTTTC. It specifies CASSYGRANSGANVLTF.

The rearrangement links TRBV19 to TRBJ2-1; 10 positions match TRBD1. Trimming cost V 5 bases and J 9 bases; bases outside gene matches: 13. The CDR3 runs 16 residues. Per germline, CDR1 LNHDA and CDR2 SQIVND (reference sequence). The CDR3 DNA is TGTGCCAGTAGTCGGACGAGGGGACAGGGGTTGGGTGAGCAGTTCTTC. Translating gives CASSRTRGQGLGEQFF.

DNA of the CDR3: TGTGCCAGCAGCTTAACGAGAGACAGGGGGGGAAATACGCAGTATTTT. Encoded protein: CASSLTRDRGGNTQYF. The V call is TRBV7-3, the J call TRBJ2-3, with 9 bases matching TRBD1. This CDR3 region has 16 residues. Germline CDR1 and CDR2: SGHTA and FQGTGA. The junction had 8 bases not matched to a gene; V was cut back by 0 bases and J by 7 bases. Using reference TRBV7-3 and TRBJ2-3 for the parts outside the CDR3, the full variable domain is GAGVSQTPSNKVTEKGKYVELRCDPISGHTALYWYRQSLGQGPEFLIYFQGTGAADDSGLPNDRFFAVRPEGSVSTLKIQRTERGDSAVYLCASSLTRDRGGNTQYFGPGTRLTVL.

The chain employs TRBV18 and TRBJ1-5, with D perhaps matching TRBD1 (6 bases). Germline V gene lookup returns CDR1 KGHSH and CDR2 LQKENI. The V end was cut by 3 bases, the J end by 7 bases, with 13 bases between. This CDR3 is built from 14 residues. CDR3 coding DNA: TGTGCCAGCTCACCCGGACAGAGCACCCAGCCCCAGCATTTT. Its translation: CASSPGQSTQPQHF.

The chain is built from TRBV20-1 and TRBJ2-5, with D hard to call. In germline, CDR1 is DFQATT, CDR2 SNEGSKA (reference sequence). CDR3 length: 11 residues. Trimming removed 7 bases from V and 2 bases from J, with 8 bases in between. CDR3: CSVGLQETQYF. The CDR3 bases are TGCAGTGTAGGGCTTCAAGAGACCCAGTACTTC.

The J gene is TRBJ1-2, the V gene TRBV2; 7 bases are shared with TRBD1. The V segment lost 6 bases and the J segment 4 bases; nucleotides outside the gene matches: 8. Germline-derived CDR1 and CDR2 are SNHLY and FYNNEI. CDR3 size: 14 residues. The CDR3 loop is CASSLGQDLYGYTF. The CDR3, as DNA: TGTGCCAGCAGCTTAGGACAGGACCTCTATGGCTACACCTTC. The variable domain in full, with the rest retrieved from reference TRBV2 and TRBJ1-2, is EPEVTQTPSHQVTQMGQEVILRCVPISNHLYFYWYRQILGQKVEFLVSFYNNEISEKSEIFDDQFSVERPDGSNFTLKIRSTKLEDSAMYFCASSLGQDLYGYTFGSGTRLTVV.

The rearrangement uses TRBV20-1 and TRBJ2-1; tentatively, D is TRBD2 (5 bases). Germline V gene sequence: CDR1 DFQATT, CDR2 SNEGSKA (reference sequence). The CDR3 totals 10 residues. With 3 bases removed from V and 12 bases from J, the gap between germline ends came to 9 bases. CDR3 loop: CSASGGTQFF. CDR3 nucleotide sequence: TGCAGTGCTAGTGGAGGTACGCAGTTCTTC.

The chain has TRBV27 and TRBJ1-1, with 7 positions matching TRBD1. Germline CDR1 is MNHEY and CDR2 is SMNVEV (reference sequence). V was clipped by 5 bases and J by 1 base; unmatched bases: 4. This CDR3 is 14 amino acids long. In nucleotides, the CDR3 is TGTGCCAGCAGTCATGGGACAGCGAACACTGAAGCTTTCTTT. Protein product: CASSHGTANTEAFF.

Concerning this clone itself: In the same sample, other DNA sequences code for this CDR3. The CDR3 coding sequence is TGTGCCAGTAGCAGAGGACGGATAAACTATGGCTACACCTTC. Translated: CASSRGRINYGYTF. V gene TRBV19 combines with J gene TRBJ1-2; D remains ambiguous. The germline V gene has CDR1 LNHDA and CDR2 SQIVND (reference sequence). Trimming took 6 bases from V and 2 from J, leaving 13 bases between them. The CDR3 runs 14 residues.

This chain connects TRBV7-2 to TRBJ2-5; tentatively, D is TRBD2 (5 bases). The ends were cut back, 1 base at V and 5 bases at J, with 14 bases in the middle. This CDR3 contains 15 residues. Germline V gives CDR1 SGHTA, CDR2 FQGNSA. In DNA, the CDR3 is TGTGCCAGCAGCTTAGTGACGGCTAGCTGGGAGACCCAGTACTTC. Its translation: CASSLVTASWETQYF.

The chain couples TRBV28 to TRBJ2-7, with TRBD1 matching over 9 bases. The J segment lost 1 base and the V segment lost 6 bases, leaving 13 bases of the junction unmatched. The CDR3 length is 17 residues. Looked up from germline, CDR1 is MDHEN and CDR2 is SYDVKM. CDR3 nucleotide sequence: TGTGCCAGCAGGCCCGTAACCGGGACAGGGACTTCCTACGAGCAGTACTTC. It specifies CASRPVTGTGTSYEQYF.

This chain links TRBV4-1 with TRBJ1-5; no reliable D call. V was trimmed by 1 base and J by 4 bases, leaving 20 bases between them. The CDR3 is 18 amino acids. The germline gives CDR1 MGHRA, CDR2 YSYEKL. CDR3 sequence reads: CASSQVPIIAGGNQPQHF. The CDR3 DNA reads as TGCGCCAGCAGCCAAGTCCCCATAATTGCAGGAGGAAATCAGCCCCAGCATTTT.

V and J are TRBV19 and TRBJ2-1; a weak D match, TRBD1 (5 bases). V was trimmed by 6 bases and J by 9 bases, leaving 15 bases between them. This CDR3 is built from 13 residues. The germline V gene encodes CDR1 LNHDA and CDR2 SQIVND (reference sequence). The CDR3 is CASRGVVGFEQFF. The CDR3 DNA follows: TGTGCCAGTAGAGGGGTAGTGGGGTTTGAGCAGTTCTTC.